This T cell receptor (beta chain) emerged from a study of control samples from healthy donors and cancer patients. V shed 4 bases, J shed 0 bases, and the junction held 4 bases outside the gene matches. The CDR3 consists of 17 residues. Germline CDR1 and CDR2: KGHDR and SFDVKD. Generated by immunoSEQ multiplex PCR, the TCRdb table keeps only in-frame clones and is missing some. Of 90,000 or so clones in the sample, approximately 84% are singletons; the top ten hold about 38%. Sequencing was carried out using PBMCs. The chain has TRBV24-1 and TRBJ2-1; the match to TRBD2 covers 11 bases. The receptor's source is a man between 70 and 80 years old with lung cancer. The CDR3 sequence is CATSDQGLADSYNEQFF. The CDR3 DNA reads TGTGCCACCAGTGACCAGGGACTAGCGGACTCCTACAATGAGCAGTTCTTC.